This TCR beta chain is from a study of blood T cell repertoires in COVID-19. Whole-study context: Acute-phase and convalescent COVID-19 samples originated in the United States, Italy and Spain. T cells, B-cell-depleted T cells, or PBMCs supplied cDNA or gDNA.

Source study methods: Estimation of nucleated cell counts was performed using reference gene primer amplification. The assay was immunoSEQ multiplex PCR, and TCRdb's table has in-frame clones only and misses some. That table supplies the V and J calls and clone size; D and trimming were determined from the DNA. The data contain over 90,000 clones, more than 80% of them singletons. V lost 4 bases and J 0 bases, leaving 13 bases between the germline ends. From germline, CDR1 is MNHEY and CDR2 SMNVEV (reference sequence). The CDR3 extends over 15 amino acids. This clonotype was sampled from a human donor in a cohort sampled during active COVID-19. V is TRBV27 and J is TRBJ2-7; possible D gene TRBD2, 5 bases. The material sequenced was peripheral blood. The CDR3 sequence is CASSSPFGNSYEQYF. The CDR3 bases are TGTGCCAGCAGTTCCCCCTTCGGGAACTCCTACGAGCAGTACTTC.